Listed here are 7 T cell receptor beta chains from one sample, sequenced in a study of blood T cells in healthy people across ages. Sample-barcoded 5' priming and a J-beta primer mix drove a second PCR of roughly 6 to 12 cycles. TCRdb redid the calling of the 5' RACE reads with MiXCR, one entry per CDR3 protein. The sample consists of 550,000 to 650,000 distinct CDR3 sequences, about 30% of them appearing once. What was sequenced was blood. These receptors originate from an elderly woman in good health.

Details on this clonotype: Since a much larger clone is just one base distant, this may be a read error. The chain recombines TRBV24-1 with TRBJ2-1; weak D call: TRBD1 (6 bases). Germline CDR1 and CDR2: KGHDR and SFDVKD. The CDR3 spans 15 residues. CDR3: CATSDRRTGYNGQFF. In DNA form, the CDR3 reads TGTGCCACCAGTGATAGAAGAACAGGGTACAATGGGCAGTTCTTC.

This chain's CDR3 is CASSQDSSQPYYEQYF. DNA of the CDR3: TGTGCCAGCAGCCAAGACTCTAGTCAGCCGTACTACGAGCAGTACTTC. This chain joins TRBV4-2 and TRBJ2-7; D not certain. Trimming pared 0 bases from V and 3 bases from J, leaving 15 bases between. Germline V gene lookup returns CDR1 LGHNA and CDR2 YNFKEQ. CDR3 size: 16 residues.

The table lists this clonotype with many counts. The chain carries TRBV5-1 and TRBJ2-7; D gene unclear. The CDR3 has 15 residues. V was trimmed by 2 bases and J by 2 bases, leaving 14 bases between them. Germline-derived CDR1 and CDR2 are SGHRS and YFSETQ. CDR3 in amino acids: CASSLAGRRTYEQYF. CDR3 coding DNA: TGCGCCAGCAGCTTAGCCGGACGGCGGACCTACGAGCAGTACTTC.

The chain carries TRBV7-8 and TRBJ2-3; 8 bases are shared with TRBD1. V gave up 5 bases and J gave up 5 bases; unmatched junction bases: 12. Germline loops: CDR1 SGHVS, CDR2 FQNEAQ. The CDR3 is 16 amino acids. The CDR3 region is CASSPPMRQGLDTQYF. The CDR3 DNA reads as TGTGCCAGCAGCCCTCCGATGAGACAGGGGTTAGATACGCAGTATTTT.

This chain connects TRBV4-1 to TRBJ1-5; D ambiguous. V gave up 3 bases and J gave up 9 bases, with 18 bases separating them. This CDR3 has 15 residues. Germline CDR1 reads MGHRA; CDR2 reads YSYEKL. CDR3 amino acids: CASSQYGGPSGPQHF. CDR3 nucleotide sequence: TGCGCCAGCAGCCAGTATGGCGGGCCCTCGGGGCCCCAGCATTTT.

Only a few counts were recorded for this clonotype. The chain employs TRBV9 and TRBJ2-2; TRBD2 might be the D (6 bases). The V end lost 4 bases, the J end lost 6 bases, and 19 bases lay between the germline ends. The germline V gene has CDR1 SGDLS and CDR2 YYNGEE. CDR3 length: 16 residues. DNA of the CDR3: TGTGCCAGCAGCACCAGCCGGGAGACTTCATCCGGGGAGCTGTTTTTT. Amino acid sequence: CASSTSRETSSGELFF.

This clonotype was recorded a few times. The genes are TRBV3-1 and TRBJ1-2; D is unresolved. Germline V CDR1 and CDR2: LGHDT, YNNKEL (reference sequence). CDR3 length equals 14 residues. Trimming pared 1 base from V and 8 bases from J, leaving 14 bases between. Here the CDR3 DNA reads TGTGCCAGCAGCCAAGCCCGGGCAGGCTACGGCTACACCTTC. Its translation is CASSQARAGYGYTF.